One sample yielded the 14 T cell receptor beta chains listed below, sequenced in a study of blood T cell repertoires in COVID-19. The table came from immunoSEQ multiplex PCR; TCRdb's copy has only in-frame clones and leaves some out. The data hold about 370,000 clones, with approximately 92% observed a single time. Sequencing was carried out using PBMCs or T cells enriched from blood (not recorded which). These receptors were taken from a man between 18 and 29 years old who had recovered from COVID-19.

This chain connects TRBV3-1 (or the pseudogene TRBV3-2) to TRBJ2-7, with 8 bases aligning to TRBD1. Trimming cost V 2 bases and J 0 bases; bases outside gene matches: 3. This CDR3 contains 15 residues. The germline V gene has CDR1 LGHDT and CDR2 YNNKEL (reference sequence). The CDR3 protein is CASSQRTGSSYEQYF. CDR3 nucleotide sequence: TGTGCCAGCAGCCAAAGGACAGGGTCCTCCTACGAGCAGTACTTC.

CDR3 protein: CASSPLGSTEAFF. The CDR3 region has the DNA TGTGCCAGCAGTCCCCTCGGTAGCACTGAAGCTTTCTTT. The V gene is TRBV27, the J gene TRBJ1-1; the D is unclear. Between the trimmed V and J ends, which lost 5 bases and 4 bases, there was a span of 11 bases. Germline CDR1 and CDR2: MNHEY and SMNVEV (reference sequence). The CDR3 has 13 amino acids.

This chain uses TRBV27 with TRBJ2-1; D is unclear. The germline CDR1 and CDR2 sequences are MNHEY and SMNVEV (reference sequence). Trimming pared 7 bases from V and 4 bases from J, leaving 8 bases between. This CDR3 has 12 amino acids. The CDR3 DNA is TGTGCCAGCAAGGAGCAGTACAATGAGCAGTTCTTC. Translating it yields CASKEQYNEQFF.

The rearrangement uses TRBV29-1 and TRBJ1-1; D is unresolved. Germline V gives CDR1 SQVTM, CDR2 ANQGSEA. The CDR3 sequence is 13 residues long. CDR3 sequence: CRARGPGGTEAFF. Here the CDR3 DNA reads TGCAGGGCCAGAGGCCCTGGTGGCACTGAAGCTTTCTTT.

The V and J genes are TRBV18 and TRBJ2-1; the match to TRBD2 covers 10 bases. Germline V gene sequence: CDR1 KGHSH, CDR2 LQKENI. The CDR3 runs to 13 residues. V gave up 8 bases and J gave up 4 bases; unmatched junction bases: 2. In nucleotides, the CDR3 is TGTGCCAGCCGGACTAGCGGTTACAATGAGCAGTTCTTC. This codes for CASRTSGYNEQFF.

This clone was detected a few times. The genes are TRBV23-1 and TRBJ1-5; 9 bases line up with TRBD1. TRBV23-1 is an open reading frame, and its role is uncertain. J gave up 0 bases and V 7 bases, and 7 bases lay outside the gene matches. The CDR3 has 16 residues. This chain's CDR3 is CASKGQGDYSNQPQHF. The CDR3 coding sequence is TGCGCCAGCAAGGGACAGGGAGACTATAGCAATCAGCCCCAGCATTTT.

The J gene is TRBJ1-4, the V gene TRBV28, with D perhaps TRBD1 (5 bases). Trimming cost V 3 bases and J 7 bases, with 18 bases left between them. The germline gives CDR1 MDHEN, CDR2 SYDVKM. This CDR3 spans 16 amino acids. The CDR3 coding sequence is TGTGCCAGCAGTTTTGGTCAGGGATGGTCTAGTGAAAAACTGTTTTTT. This translates into CASSFGQGWSSEKLFF.

The V call is TRBV7-9, the J call TRBJ2-3, with D hard to call. CDR1 SEHNR and CDR2 FQNEAQ come from the germline V gene (reference sequence). The CDR3 extends over 15 amino acids. The V and J ends lost 5 bases and 0 bases respectively, with 12 bases between them. The CDR3 coding sequence is TGTGCCAGCAGCCCTATGCAGACTAGCACAGATACGCAGTATTTT. Protein: CASSPMQTSTDTQYF.

The chain uses TRBV9 and TRBJ2-2; 11 bases match TRBD1. V lost 4 bases to trimming and J lost 4 bases; unmatched junction nucleotides: 6. The CDR3 is made up of 16 amino acids. Germline CDR1 and CDR2: SGDLS and YYNGEE. The chain's CDR3 is CASSLRGQGVTGELFF. Here the CDR3 DNA reads TGTGCCAGCAGCCTCCGGGGACAGGGGGTCACCGGGGAGCTGTTTTTT.

The chain has TRBV3-1 (or the pseudogene TRBV3-2) and TRBJ1-3; D is unclear. V was pared by 4 bases and J by 1 base, with 14 bases between. The germline V gene has CDR1 LGHDT and CDR2 YNNKEL (reference sequence). The CDR3 runs 16 residues. The CDR3 is CASSLSGFKSGNTIYF. As DNA, the CDR3 is TGTGCCAGCAGCCTCTCCGGGTTCAAATCTGGAAACACCATATATTTT.

The chain recombines TRBV5-5 with TRBJ2-1; 14 bases are shared with TRBD2. The trim removed 5 bases at V and 4 bases at J, leaving 8 bases unmatched. This CDR3 comprises 17 residues. Germline V gives CDR1 SGHKS, CDR2 YYEKEE (reference sequence). The CDR3 protein is CASRSPGLAGDYNEQFF. The CDR3 DNA reads TGTGCCAGCAGGTCACCGGGACTAGCGGGGGATTACAATGAGCAGTTCTTC.

The chain joins TRBV3-1 (or the pseudogene TRBV3-2) to TRBJ2-2; D unclear. Trimming cost V 0 bases and J 4 bases, with 18 bases left between them. Germline-derived CDR1 and CDR2 are LGHDT and YNNKEL (reference sequence). The CDR3 length is 18 residues. This CDR3 is CASSQERRLTSGTGELFF. CDR3 in DNA: TGTGCCAGCAGCCAAGAGCGGCGGCTTACTTCGGGCACCGGGGAGCTGTTTTTT.

This clone was seen only once. The chain employs TRBV30 and TRBJ1-2, with TRBD1 identical over 8 bases. The ends lost 5 bases at V and 6 bases at J; junction bases unmatched: 11. The CDR3 is 14 amino acids. The germline V gene has CDR1 GTSNPN and CDR2 SVGIG (reference sequence). The chain's CDR3 is CAWRPQGARDGYTF. The CDR3 DNA reads TGTGCCTGGCGTCCCCAGGGGGCACGCGATGGCTACACCTTC.

The chain combines TRBV7-2 with TRBJ2-7; tentative D call: TRBD2 (6 bases). Trimming removed 5 bases from V and 5 bases from J, with 16 bases in between. Germline CDR1 SGHTA, CDR2 FQGNSA. The length of the CDR3 is 14 residues. In DNA form, the CDR3 reads TGTGCCAGCAGCCAAGGACCGGGCGGGAACGAGCAGTACTTC. This encodes CASSQGPGGNEQYF.